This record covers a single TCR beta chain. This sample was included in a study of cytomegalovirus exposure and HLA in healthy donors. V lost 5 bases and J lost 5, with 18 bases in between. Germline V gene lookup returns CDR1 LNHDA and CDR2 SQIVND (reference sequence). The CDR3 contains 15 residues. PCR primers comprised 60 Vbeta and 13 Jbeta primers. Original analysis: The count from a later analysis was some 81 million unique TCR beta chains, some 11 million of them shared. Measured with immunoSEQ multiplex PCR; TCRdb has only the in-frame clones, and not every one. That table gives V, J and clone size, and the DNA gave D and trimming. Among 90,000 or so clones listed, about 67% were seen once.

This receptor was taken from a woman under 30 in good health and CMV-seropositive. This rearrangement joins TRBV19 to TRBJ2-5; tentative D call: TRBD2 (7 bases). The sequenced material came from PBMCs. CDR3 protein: CASSAGGGRVETQYF. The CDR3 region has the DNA TGTGCCAGTAGTGCAGGCGGGGGCCGCGTGGAGACCCAGTACTTC.